This is a list of T cell receptor beta chains from one sample in a study of blood T cell repertoires in COVID-19. Profiled with immunoSEQ multiplex PCR; TCRdb holds only in-frame clones, not every one. The sample contains 250,000 to 300,000 clones, approximately 85% of which appear only once. Sequences were obtained from peripheral blood. The source of these receptors is a woman in her 70s with acute or convalescent COVID-19. The CDR3 runs from the conserved cysteine through the conserved F or W. A D gene is named only where the DNA matches it firmly. A row's size may be missing; if present it is once, few, many or a size class.

clone_size	d_call	v_call	j_call	cdr3_aa	cdr3_nt
.	.	TRBV5-5	TRBJ1-6	CASSSPTDYNSPLHF	TGTGCCAGCAGCTCCCCCACAGACTATAATTCACCCCTCCACTTT
once	.	TRBV6-4	TRBJ2-3	CASKRDGGSTDTQYF	TGTGCCAGCAAGAGGGACGGGGGAAGCACAGATACGCAGTATTTT
.	.	TRBV5-1	TRBJ1-2	CASSSGGMGYGYTF	TGCGCCAGCAGCTCCGGGGGGATGGGCTATGGCTACACCTTC
.	.	TRBV30	TRBJ1-2	CAWSVLAGLYGYTF	TGTGCCTGGAGTGTACTGGCAGGGCTCTATGGCTACACCTTC
few	.	TRBV7-3	TRBJ2-2	CASSLVAGGTGELFF	TGTGCCAGCAGCTTAGTTGCAGGAGGAACCGGGGAGCTGTTTTTT
.	.	TRBV4-2	TRBJ2-3	CASSQELTEGSDTQYF	TGTGCCAGCAGCCAAGAATTGACAGAAGGATCAGATACGCAGTATTTT
few	.	TRBV2	TRBJ1-1	CASSDRSRRGEAFF	TGTGCCAGCAGTGATCGGAGTCGCCGAGGTGAAGCTTTCTTT
.	TRBD2	TRBV4-1	TRBJ2-2	CASSRGQPGGTGPGELFF	TGCGCCAGCAGCCGAGGACAGCCGGGGGGGACGGGACCCGGGGAGCTGTTTTTT
.	TRBD1	TRBV2	TRBJ1-3	CASSYRGSGNTIYF	TGTGCCAGCAGTTACAGGGGATCTGGAAACACCATATATTTT
.	.	TRBV2	TRBJ2-2	CASSVVVGELFF	TGTGCCAGCAGTGTCGTCGTCGGGGAGCTGTTTTTT
once	.	TRBV7-9	TRBJ2-7	CASSAHTRLGSYEQYF	TGTGCCAGCAGCGCCCACACTAGATTAGGGTCCTACGAGCAGTACTTC
few	TRBD1	TRBV4-2	TRBJ1-6	CASSGRDRSSYNSPLHF	TGTGCCAGCAGCGGAAGGGACAGGAGCTCCTATAATTCACCCCTCCACTTT
.	TRBD2	TRBV19	TRBJ2-3	CASSGTSGGVRTDTQYF	TGTGCCAGTTCCGGGACTAGCGGGGGGGTTCGCACAGATACGCAGTATTTT
.	.	TRBV5-6	TRBJ1-2	CASSRVSVNYGYTF	TGTGCCAGCAGCCGCGTTAGCGTTAACTATGGCTACACCTTC
.	TRBD1	TRBV9	TRBJ1-4	CASSPRGQGATNEKLFF	TGTGCCAGCAGCCCTAGGGGACAGGGAGCAACTAATGAAAAACTGTTTTTT
.	.	TRBV6-5	TRBJ2-7	CASSSQGQPRKGQYF	TGTGCCAGCAGTAGCCAGGGACAACCACGAAAAGGGCAGTACTTC
.	TRBD2	TRBV5-1	TRBJ2-1	CASSSAATSGGLPGEQFF	TGCGCCAGCAGCTCTGCCGCGACTAGCGGGGGCCTACCAGGGGAGCAGTTCTTC
.	TRBD1	TRBV5-1	TRBJ2-5	CASSLSGQGWETQYF	TGCGCCAGCAGCTTGTCGGGACAGGGGTGGGAGACCCAGTACTTC
.	.	TRBV5-1	TRBJ2-2	CASSLTPRQNGELFF	TGCGCCAGCAGCTTGACACCCCGACAGAACGGGGAGCTGTTTTTT
.	.	TRBV5-4	TRBJ2-3	CASSLGGSDTQYF	TGTGCCAGCAGCTTGGGAGGTTCCGATACGCAGTATTTT
few	.	TRBV7-9	TRBJ1-2	CASSLSGGRVFGYTF	TGTGCCAGCAGCCTAAGCGGGGGCAGGGTTTTTGGCTACACCTTC
.	.	TRBV19	TRBJ2-5	CASSRGGAMAQETQYF	TGTGCCAGTAGTAGAGGAGGCGCGATGGCCCAAGAGACCCAGTACTTC
.	TRBD2	TRBV29-1	TRBJ2-5	CSVARGGTQETQYF	TGCAGCGTTGCTAGGGGAGGGACTCAAGAGACCCAGTACTTC
.	TRBD1	TRBV5-1	TRBJ2-3	CASSSTGMDTDTQYF	TGCGCCAGCAGCTCGACAGGGATGGACACAGATACGCAGTATTTT
.	.	TRBV7-7	TRBJ1-5	CASSPPPLMPGSASNQPQHF	TGTGCTAGCAGCCCCCCCCCTCTCATGCCAGGGTCAGCCTCAAATCAGCCCCAGCATTTT
.	TRBD1	TRBV27	TRBJ2-1	CASRSGQGSYNEQFF	TGTGCCAGCAGATCGGGACAGGGATCCTACAATGAGCAGTTCTTC
.	.	TRBV2	TRBJ1-5	CASSDGQPQHF	TGTGCCAGCAGTGACGGTCAGCCCCAGCATTTT
.	.	TRBV5-4	TRBJ2-3	CASSLESGDTQYF	TGTGCCAGCAGCTTGGAATCAGGAGATACGCAGTATTTT
.	TRBD1	TRBV11-2	TRBJ1-4	CASSPTGNLNEKLFF	TGTGCCAGCAGCCCGACAGGGAACTTGAATGAAAAACTGTTTTTT
.	TRBD2	TRBV2	TRBJ2-5	CASRSGHSGGPGETQYF	TGTGCCAGCAGATCAGGTCATAGCGGGGGGCCGGGGGAGACCCAGTACTTC
.	TRBD2	TRBV18	TRBJ2-1	CASSPPSGEKQFF	TGTGCCAGCTCACCACCTAGCGGGGAGAAGCAGTTCTTC
.	.	TRBV19	TRBJ1-5	CASIASGDPYQPQHF	TGTGCCAGTATCGCGTCGGGGGACCCCTATCAGCCCCAGCATTTT
.	.	TRBV19	TRBJ2-7	CATGDRLGYEQYF	TGTGCCACTGGAGACAGGTTAGGCTACGAGCAGTACTTC
.	TRBD1	TRBV6-5	TRBJ1-1	CASTFQGANTEAFF	TGTGCCAGCACCTTCCAGGGGGCGAACACTGAAGCTTTCTTT
.	.	TRBV10-1	TRBJ2-1	CASSTGSHNEQFF	TGCGCCAGCAGTACAGGGTCCCACAATGAGCAGTTCTTC
.	.	TRBV18	TRBJ1-5	CASSDNNQPQHF	TGTGCCAGCTCAGACAACAATCAGCCCCAGCATTTT
.	TRBD1	TRBV9	TRBJ1-1	CASRREPGGSRGRGRREAFF	TGTGCCAGCCGCCGGGAGCCAGGTGGTTCAAGGGGCAGGGGGAGAAGGGAAGCTTTCTTT
.	.	TRBV10-1	TRBJ2-3	CASSDRRTGGADTQYF	TGCGCCAGCAGTGACCGGCGGACAGGAGGGGCAGATACGCAGTATTTT
.	TRBD1	TRBV19	TRBJ1-1	CASSIRGQGYIEAFF	TGTGCCAGTAGTATTAGGGGACAGGGTTACATTGAAGCTTTCTTT
.	TRBD1	TRBV11-2	TRBJ2-2	CASSSWTGGAGGELFF	TGTGCCAGCAGCTCCTGGACAGGGGGCGCGGGCGGGGAGCTGTTTTTT
.	.	TRBV5-1	TRBJ1-2	CASSSDGQYGYTF	TGCGCCAGCAGTTCGGACGGACAGTATGGCTACACCTTC
.	TRBD1	TRBV5-4	TRBJ1-1	CASSLGGRTIMNTEAFF	TGTGCCAGCAGCTTAGGGGGCAGGACGATTATGAACACTGAAGCTTTCTTT
.	.	TRBV18	TRBJ2-6	CASSDSHPLSGANVLTF	TGTGCCAGCTCTGACAGTCACCCCCTCTCTGGGGCCAACGTCCTGACTTTC
once	.	TRBV19	TRBJ1-2	CASSILGGPTVYGYTF	TGTGCCAGTAGTATTCTCGGGGGGCCTACCGTTTATGGCTACACCTTC
.	TRBD2	TRBV28	TRBJ2-7	CASRLAFEQYF	TGTGCCAGCAGACTAGCGTTCGAGCAGTACTTC
.	TRBD2	TRBV5-1	TRBJ2-1	CASSLAVSGGLSSYNEQFF	TGCGCCAGCAGCTTGGCGGTTAGCGGGGGGCTGAGCTCCTACAATGAGCAGTTCTTC
.	TRBD2	TRBV7-9	TRBJ2-3	CASSSLGGGTDTQYF	TGTGCCAGCAGCTCTCTGGGCGGGGGGACAGATACGCAGTATTTT